The 25 T cell receptor beta chains reported below all come from one sample, sequenced in a study of CD8 T cells in ankylosing spondylitis. TCRdb re-called the 5' RACE reads through MiXCR, storing one row per CDR3 protein. This sample has about 220,000 distinct CDR3 sequences; roughly a tenth occur once, and the top ten carry approximately 20%. The specimen sequenced was blood, either unsorted or a sorted T cell fraction (not recorded which). These receptor sequences come from a male donor with ankylosing spondylitis or in good health (not recorded which).

This clonotype was observed at least ten times. The chain has TRBV7-2 and TRBJ2-3; possible D gene TRBD2, 5 bases. Germline CDR1 is SGHTA and CDR2 is FQGNSA. The CDR3 consists of 15 residues. The V end was cut by 1 base, the J end by 2 bases, with 10 bases between. The DNA of the CDR3 is TGTGCCAGCAGCTTAGACCGGGGTCCCACAGATACGCAGTATTTT. Its protein product is CASSLDRGPTDTQYF.

The gene calls are TRBV5-1 and TRBJ2-7; 9 bases map to TRBD1. Looked up from germline, CDR1 is SGHRS and CDR2 is YFSETQ. The J segment lost 0 bases and the V segment lost 4 bases, leaving 8 bases of the junction unmatched. The CDR3 runs 16 residues. The CDR3 protein is CASSQGTGPSSYEQYF. DNA of the CDR3: TGCGCCAGCAGCCAGGGGACAGGGCCCAGCTCCTACGAGCAGTACTTC.

This clonotype was seen a few times. The V gene is TRBV6-1, the J gene TRBJ2-3, with 11 positions matching TRBD1. The length of the CDR3 is 14 residues. V dropped 5 bases and J dropped 8; count of bases not matched to a gene: 6. CDR1 and CDR2 (germline): MNHNS, SASEGT. CDR3 DNA sequence: TGTGCCAGCAGTCAGGGACAGGGGGTGGGTACGCAGTATTTT. Amino acids: CASSQGQGVGTQYF.

A few counts support this clonotype. The chain joins TRBV7-2 to TRBJ2-1, with TRBD2 matching over 8 bases. Germline CDR1 is SGHTA and CDR2 is FQGNSA. Unmatched junction bases numbered 18, after V lost 5 bases and J lost 9 bases. The CDR3 has 17 residues. CDR3 sequence reads: CASSIMSGTRRFVEQFF. The CDR3, as DNA: TGTGCCAGCAGCATAATGTCCGGGACTAGGAGGTTCGTTGAGCAGTTCTTC.

At least ten counts were recorded for this clonotype. This sequence joins TRBV6-2 or TRBV6-3 and TRBJ2-2; a possible D gene is TRBD2 (6 bases). V lost 2 bases and J lost 1, with 11 bases in between. CDR3 length equals 16 residues. Germline values: CDR1 MNHEY, CDR2 SVGEGT. CDR3 sequence (DNA): TGTGCCAGCAGTTACGGTGCGGGGCTGAACACCGGGGAGCTGTTTTTT. It translates to CASSYGAGLNTGELFF.

V usage is TRBV11-2 and J usage is TRBJ1-4, with a possible D match to TRBD1 (6 bases). Trimming removed 1 base from V and 0 bases from J, with 12 bases in between. CDR1 is SGHAT and CDR2 is FQNNGV in the germline V gene. This CDR3 comprises 17 residues. The CDR3 protein is CASSLAAGAATNEKLFF. DNA of the CDR3: TGTGCCAGCAGCTTAGCTGCAGGGGCAGCAACTAATGAAAAACTGTTTTTT. The whole variable domain, filled in from reference TRBV11-2 and TRBJ1-4, reads EAGVAQSPRYKIIEKRQSVAFWCNPISGHATLYWYQQILGQGPKLLIQFQNNGVVDDSQLPKDRFSAERLKGVDSTLKIQPAKLEDSAVYLCASSLAAGAATNEKLFFGSGTQLSVL.

This clonotype was seen at least ten times. This sequence joins TRBV7-8 and TRBJ2-5; D is uncertain. V was trimmed by 1 base and J by 4 bases, leaving 10 bases between them. From germline, CDR1 is SGHVS and CDR2 FQNEAQ. This CDR3 comprises 14 residues. Here the CDR3 DNA reads TGTGCCAGCAGCTTAGGCGCATTACCAGAGACCCAGTACTTC. Amino acid sequence: CASSLGALPETQYF. The complete variable domain, with remaining parts taken from reference TRBV7-8 and TRBJ2-5, reads GAGVSQSPRYKVAKRGQDVALRCDPISGHVSLFWYQQALGQGPEFLTYFQNEAQLDKSGLPSDRFFAERPEGSVSTLKIQRTQQEDSAVYLCASSLGALPETQYFGPGTRLLVL.

This clonotype was seen ten or more times. V and J are TRBV7-2 and TRBJ2-3, with no clear D. CDR1 is SGHTA and CDR2 is FQGNSA in the germline V gene. With 2 bases removed from V and 2 bases from J, the gap between germline ends came to 5 bases. The length of the CDR3 is 13 residues. CDR3 residues: CASSLSITDTQYF. Written as DNA, the CDR3 is TGTGCCAGCAGCTTAAGTATCACAGATACGCAGTATTTT.

The CDR3 spells CASSQEVGGSSYNEQFF. The CDR3 nucleotides read TGTGCCAGCAGCCAAGAGGTCGGGGGGAGCTCCTACAATGAGCAGTTCTTC. The genes are TRBV14 and TRBJ2-1; 7 positions agree with TRBD2. CDR1 is SGHDN and CDR2 is FVKESK in the germline V gene. The CDR3 is 17 amino acids. V shed 0 bases and J 0 bases; nucleotides not matched to a gene: 5.

In this sample, this clonotype turned up many times. The chain joins TRBV12-3 or TRBV12-4 to TRBJ2-1; D call uncertain. The CDR3 consists of 14 residues. Trimming removed 2 bases at V and 15 bases at J, with 20 bases between. The chain's CDR3 is CASSLLTADPRWFF. The CDR3, as DNA: TGTGCCAGCAGTTTATTGACTGCGGACCCCCGGTGGTTCTTC.

The sample holds many counts of this clonotype. The genes are TRBV10-3 and TRBJ1-1; unclear D gene. V was trimmed by 2 bases and J by 5 bases, leaving 3 bases between them. Germline lookup yields CDR1 ENHRY and CDR2 SYGVKD. The CDR3 consists of 11 residues. The CDR3 region is CAISEGTEAFF. CDR3 coding DNA: TGTGCCATCAGTGAGGGTACTGAAGCTTTCTTT.

The chain couples TRBV27 to TRBJ2-7; 7 nucleotides agree with TRBD1. The CDR3 runs to 15 residues. The germline V gene encodes CDR1 MNHEY and CDR2 SMNVEV (reference sequence). Germline trimming cut 6 bases from V and 3 bases from J; bases unmatched to any gene: 11. The CDR3 DNA follows: TGTGCCAGCAGCCTCCGAACAGGGGCGAACTACGAGCAGTACTTC. Its protein is CASSLRTGANYEQYF.

The sample holds many counts of this clonotype. V usage is TRBV9 and J usage is TRBJ2-5; D may be TRBD1 or TRBD2 (6 bases each). The CDR3 is made up of 16 amino acids. V shed 0 bases and J shed 1 base, with 13 bases lying between them. The germline gives CDR1 SGDLS, CDR2 YYNGEE. Written as DNA, the CDR3 is TGTGCCAGCAGCGTAGGTGTGGGGGGCCTCCAAGAGACCCAGTACTTC. Protein sequence: CASSVGVGGLQETQYF.

Details on this clonotype: Possible read error: a much larger clone is one base away. V is TRBV5-1 and J is TRBJ2-3; a weak D match, TRBD2 (6 bases). The CDR3 extends over 17 amino acids. Trimming shortened V by 2 bases and J by 2 bases, and 18 bases separated the two germline ends. Germline CDR1 and CDR2: SGHRS and YFSETQ. CDR3 sequence reads: CASSLGVGGASTDTQYF. The DNA of the CDR3 is TGCGCCAGCAGCTTAGGAGTCGGGGGAGCATCCACAGATACGCAGTATTTT.

At least ten counts were recorded for this clonotype. CDR3 nucleotide sequence: TGCAGTGCTAGGTTTATGGGCAGGGGATTCTATGGCTACACCTTC. Translated: CSARFMGRGFYGYTF. V is TRBV20-1 and J is TRBJ1-2; tentative D call: TRBD1 (6 bases). The CDR3 spans 15 residues. Germline CDR1 is DFQATT and CDR2 is SNEGSKA (reference sequence). Trimming left V 3 bases short and J 4 bases short, with 18 bases between.

V gene TRBV7-2 combines with J gene TRBJ2-3; the match to TRBD2 covers 10 bases. From germline, CDR1 is SGHTA and CDR2 FQGNSA. With 6 bases clipped from V and 6 bases from J, the junction kept 3 bases outside the gene matches. This CDR3 contains 13 residues. The chain's CDR3 is CASRGLAVDTQYF. The CDR3, as DNA: TGTGCCAGCAGAGGACTAGCGGTGGATACGCAGTATTTT.

This clonotype was counted at least ten times. V and J are TRBV10-3 and TRBJ2-3; 7 bases line up with TRBD2. The CDR3 totals 14 residues. Trimming took 7 bases from V and 5 from J; bases not matched to a gene: 9. Germline V gives CDR1 ENHRY, CDR2 SYGVKD. The CDR3 here is CAIKEWGGQDTQYF. The CDR3 nucleotides read TGTGCCATCAAGGAGTGGGGGGGTCAAGATACGCAGTATTTT.

As for this clonotype: This could be a read error, since a much larger clone is one nucleotide away. This chain uses TRBV11-2 with TRBJ2-5; D may match TRBD1 or TRBD2 (6 bases each). Germline-derived CDR1 and CDR2 are SGHAT and FQNNGV. The V gene lost 2 bases and the J gene lost 2 bases, with 24 bases spanning the gap. The CDR3 consists of 19 residues. The CDR3 DNA is TGTGCCAGCAGCTTAACCCCGCCGGGTAGCAGGGGACTTCAAGAGACCCAGTACTTC. Translation: CASSLTPPGSRGLQETQYF.

This chain connects TRBV29-1 to TRBJ2-1; TRBD1 is a possible D gene (6 bases). Germline CDR1 and CDR2: SQVTM and ANQGSEA. The CDR3 has 12 residues. V lost 6 bases and J 10 bases, leaving 16 bases between the germline ends. Written as DNA, the CDR3 is TGCAGCGTGACAACAGGGAGCCACGAGCAGTTCTTC. Translating gives CSVTTGSHEQFF.

The chain employs TRBV4-2 and TRBJ2-7; 7 nucleotides line up with TRBD2. CDR3 size: 17 residues. V shed 3 bases, J shed 3 bases, and the junction held 14 bases outside the gene matches. Germline V CDR1 and CDR2: LGHNA, YNFKEQ. The CDR3 loop reads CASSQAHSSGEIYEQYF. The CDR3 DNA sequence: TGTGCCAGCAGCCAGGCGCATTCAAGCGGGGAGATCTACGAGCAGTACTTC.

Judged by abundance, this clonotype is medium-sized. V and J are TRBV27 and TRBJ2-7, with no clear D. Trimming removed 8 bases at V and 3 bases at J, with 2 bases between. The germline V gene encodes CDR1 MNHEY and CDR2 SMNVEV (reference sequence). The length of the CDR3 is 9 residues. The chain's CDR3 is CASGYEQYF. The CDR3 DNA follows: TGTGCCAGCGGCTACGAGCAGTACTTC.

This clonotype was detected ten times or more. This sequence joins TRBV12-3 or TRBV12-4 and TRBJ2-1, with 10 bases lining up with TRBD2. The CDR3 covers 17 residues. Trimming cost V 7 bases and J 5 bases; bases outside gene matches: 14. CDR3 DNA: TGTGCCAGCACCACTCCCAGGCTAGCGGGGGATAACAATGAGCAGTTCTTC. Its translation: CASTTPRLAGDNNEQFF.

This clonotype has ten or more counts. The V call is TRBV20-1, the J call TRBJ2-2; tentatively, D is TRBD1 or TRBD2 (5 bases each). CDR1 is DFQATT, CDR2 SNEGSKA, per germline (reference sequence). The V and J ends lost 5 bases and 1 base respectively, with 11 bases between them. This CDR3 has 14 residues. The CDR3, as DNA: TGCAGTGCTTTCCGGGACCAGAACACCGGGGAGCTGTTTTTT. Translating gives CSAFRDQNTGELFF.

This clonotype was seen many times. CDR3 sequence: CASSPLPSTSGGFSDTQYF. CDR3 DNA sequence: TGTGCCAGCAGTCCCTTACCCTCGACTAGCGGGGGGTTTTCAGATACGCAGTATTTT. This sequence joins TRBV12-3 or TRBV12-4 and TRBJ2-3, with TRBD2 identical over 13 bases. The CDR3 is 19 amino acids. V was clipped by 5 bases and J by 4 bases; unmatched bases: 15.

Many counts were recorded for this clonotype. This rearrangement joins TRBV5-1 to TRBJ1-4; 12 nucleotides align to TRBD1. The trim removed 2 bases at V and 7 bases at J, leaving 15 bases unmatched. The CDR3 totals 19 residues. Germline CDR1 is SGHRS and CDR2 is YFSETQ. In DNA form, the CDR3 reads TGCGCCAGCAGCTTAACTTCTTCCGGGACAGGGGGCATTGGTGAAAAACTGTTTTTT. Protein: CASSLTSSGTGGIGEKLFF.